This T cell receptor beta chain was identified in a study of cytotoxic CD8 clonotypes in ibrutinib-treated CLL. Profiling relied on immunoSEQ multiplex PCR, and the TCRdb table lists in-frame clones only, not all of them. The sample includes fewer than 7,000 clones, approximately 73% of them seen just once. This clone was counted between two and nine times. Its matching antigen is unknown. Study-wide results and caveats: Clonality went up at ibrutinib response and then declined back toward baseline at progression. Circulating CD8+ T-cell counts were tracked by baseline clonality, which exceeded that of age-matched healthy donors. Different sampling times were used for sustained-remission and progressing patients.

Trimming cost V 1 base and J 5 bases, with 13 bases left between them. Germline CDR1 SGDLS, CDR2 YYNGEE. CDR3 length: 15 amino acids. This clonotype originated in a human donor with chronic lymphocytic leukemia. This chain joins TRBV9 and TRBJ2-1; D not certain. The sample here was PBMCs, taken before ibrutinib treatment. CDR3 amino acids: CASSVFDASDNEQFF. Here the CDR3 DNA reads TGTGCCAGCAGCGTATTCGATGCTTCCGACAATGAGCAGTTCTTC. The whole variable domain, filled in from reference TRBV9 and TRBJ2-1, reads DSGVTQTPKHLITATGQRVTLRCSPRSGDLSVYWYQQSLDQGLQFLIQYYNGEERAKGNILERFSAQQFPDLHSELNLSSLELGDSALYFCASSVFDASDNEQFFGPGTRLTVL.